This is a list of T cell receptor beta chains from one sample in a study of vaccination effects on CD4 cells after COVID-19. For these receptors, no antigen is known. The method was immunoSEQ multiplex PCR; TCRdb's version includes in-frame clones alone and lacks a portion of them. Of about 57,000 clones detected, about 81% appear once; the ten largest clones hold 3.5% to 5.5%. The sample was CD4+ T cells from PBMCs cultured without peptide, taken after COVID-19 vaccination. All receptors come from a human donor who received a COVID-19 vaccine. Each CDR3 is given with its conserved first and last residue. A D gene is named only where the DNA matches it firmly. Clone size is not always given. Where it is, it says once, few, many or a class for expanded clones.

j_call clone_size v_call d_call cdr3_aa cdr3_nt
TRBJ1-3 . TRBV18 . CASSPDLSGGNTIYF TGTGCCAGCTCACCGGACCTAAGTGGAGGAAACACCATATATTTT
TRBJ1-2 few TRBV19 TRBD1 CASSPGDRGYGYTF TGTGCCAGTAGTCCCGGGGACAGGGGCTATGGCTACACCTTC
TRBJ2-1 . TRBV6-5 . CASSMTRRDEQFF TGTGCCAGCAGTATGACTAGGCGGGATGAGCAGTTCTTC
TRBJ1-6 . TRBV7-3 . CASSIGTAGSPLHF TGTGCCAGCAGCATAGGGACCGCCGGGTCACCCCTCCACTTT
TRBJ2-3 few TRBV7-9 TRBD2 CASSSGLADTDTQYF TGTGCCAGCAGCTCGGGACTAGCGGACACAGATACGCAGTATTTT
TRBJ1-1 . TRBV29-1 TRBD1 CSVPGQGGTEAFF TGCAGCGTTCCCGGACAGGGAGGCACTGAAGCTTTCTTT
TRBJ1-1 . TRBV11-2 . CASSPAPGRGGSNTEAFF TGTGCCAGCAGCCCAGCCCCGGGCCGGGGGGGCTCTAACACTGAAGCTTTCTTT
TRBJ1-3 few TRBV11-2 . CASSLRDVYFSGNTIYF TGTGCCAGCAGCTTGAGGGATGTCTACTTCTCTGGAAACACCATATATTTT
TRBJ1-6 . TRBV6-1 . CASSEAVGFTLHF TGTGCCAGCAGTGAAGCCGTAGGGTTCACCCTCCACTTT
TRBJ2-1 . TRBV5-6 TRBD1 CASSPKAGQGKFF TGTGCCAGCAGCCCAAAGGCGGGACAGGGAAAGTTCTTC
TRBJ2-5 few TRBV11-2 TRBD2 CASSPGAGGKETQYF TGTGCCAGCAGTCCCGGGGCGGGGGGGAAAGAGACCCAGTACTTC
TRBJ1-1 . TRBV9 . CASSVLGQMNTEAFF TGTGCCAGCAGCGTCCTCGGACAGATGAACACTGAAGCTTTCTTT
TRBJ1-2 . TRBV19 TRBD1 CASSISRTGMNYGYTF TGTGCCAGTAGTATAAGTCGGACAGGGATGAACTATGGCTACACCTTC
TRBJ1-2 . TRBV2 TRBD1 CASSTGGAYGYTF TGTGCCAGCAGTACAGGGGGCGCCTATGGCTACACCTTC
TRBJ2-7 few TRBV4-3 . CASSQDSWGRYEQYF TGCGCCAGCAGCCAAGATAGCTGGGGGAGGTACGAGCAGTACTTC
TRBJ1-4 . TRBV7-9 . CASSFGGGRTNEKLFF TGTGCCAGCAGCTTTGGGGGGGGCCGAACTAATGAAAAACTGTTTTTT
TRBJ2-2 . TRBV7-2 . CASTATNTGELFF TGTGCCAGCACGGCAACGAACACCGGGGAGCTGTTTTTT
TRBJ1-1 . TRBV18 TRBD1 CASSSTGSAEAFF TGTGCCAGCTCATCGACAGGGAGTGCTGAAGCTTTCTTT
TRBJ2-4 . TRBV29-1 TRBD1 CSVGQGTNIQYF TGCAGCGTCGGACAGGGAACAAACATTCAGTACTTC
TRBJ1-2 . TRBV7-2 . CASSFPIDRGYTF TGTGCCAGCAGCTTCCCCATCGACAGAGGCTACACCTTC
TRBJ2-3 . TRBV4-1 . CASSSLSLGGSTDTQYF TGCGCCAGCAGCTCCCTCTCTCTTGGCGGTAGCACAGATACGCAGTATTTT
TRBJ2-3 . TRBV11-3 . CASSFGDVDTQYF TGTGCCAGCAGCTTCGGTGACGTAGATACGCAGTATTTT
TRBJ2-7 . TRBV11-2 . CASSFPGPGEQYF TGTGCCAGCAGCTTTCCGGGACCGGGGGAGCAGTACTTC
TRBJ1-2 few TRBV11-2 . CASTDRRYSNYGYTF TGTGCCAGCACCGACAGGCGATATTCTAACTATGGCTACACCTTC
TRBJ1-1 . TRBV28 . CASSFEGRNTEAFF TGTGCCAGCAGTTTTGAGGGCAGGAACACTGAAGCTTTCTTT
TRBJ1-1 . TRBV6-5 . CASSYGDGRTLF TGTGCCAGCAGTTACGGAGATGGCCGGACCCTTTTT
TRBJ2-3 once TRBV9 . CASSVTDRSTDTQYF TGTGCCAGCAGCGTTACCGACAGGTCCACAGATACGCAGTATTTT
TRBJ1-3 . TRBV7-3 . CASSLDSLHSGNTIYF TGTGCCAGCAGCTTGGACAGTCTTCACTCTGGAAACACCATATATTTT
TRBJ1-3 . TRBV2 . CASTGPGRRGNTIYF TGTGCCAGCACCGGCCCGGGCCGCCGAGGAAACACCATATATTTT
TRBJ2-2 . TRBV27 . CASSYTGELFF TGTGCCAGCAGCTACACCGGGGAGCTGTTTTTT
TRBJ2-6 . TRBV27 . CASSLSGANVLTF TGTGCCAGCAGTTTATCCGGGGCCAACGTCCTGACTTTC
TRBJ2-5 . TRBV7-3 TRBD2 CASSLVGSGGKETQYF TGTGCCAGCAGCCTTGTGGGTAGCGGGGGGAAAGAGACCCAGTACTTC
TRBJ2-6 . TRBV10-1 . CASSEFFGLTSSGANVLTF TGCGCCAGCAGTGAGTTTTTCGGACTTACGAGCTCTGGGGCCAACGTCCTGACTTTC
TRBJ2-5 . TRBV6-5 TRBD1 CAISHSGTGNQYF TGTGCCATCTCCCACTCCGGGACAGGTAACCAGTACTTC
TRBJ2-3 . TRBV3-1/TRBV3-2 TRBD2 CASSQWAGRETTDTQYF TGTGCCAGCAGCCAATGGGCCGGGAGGGAGACCACAGATACGCAGTATTTT
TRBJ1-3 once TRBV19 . CASSTSSVAAGNTIYF TGTGCCAGTAGTACCTCTTCCGTAGCAGCTGGAAACACCATATATTTT
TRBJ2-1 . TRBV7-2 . CASSSAGLQQFF TGTGCCAGCAGCTCGGCGGGCCTTCAGCAGTTCTTC